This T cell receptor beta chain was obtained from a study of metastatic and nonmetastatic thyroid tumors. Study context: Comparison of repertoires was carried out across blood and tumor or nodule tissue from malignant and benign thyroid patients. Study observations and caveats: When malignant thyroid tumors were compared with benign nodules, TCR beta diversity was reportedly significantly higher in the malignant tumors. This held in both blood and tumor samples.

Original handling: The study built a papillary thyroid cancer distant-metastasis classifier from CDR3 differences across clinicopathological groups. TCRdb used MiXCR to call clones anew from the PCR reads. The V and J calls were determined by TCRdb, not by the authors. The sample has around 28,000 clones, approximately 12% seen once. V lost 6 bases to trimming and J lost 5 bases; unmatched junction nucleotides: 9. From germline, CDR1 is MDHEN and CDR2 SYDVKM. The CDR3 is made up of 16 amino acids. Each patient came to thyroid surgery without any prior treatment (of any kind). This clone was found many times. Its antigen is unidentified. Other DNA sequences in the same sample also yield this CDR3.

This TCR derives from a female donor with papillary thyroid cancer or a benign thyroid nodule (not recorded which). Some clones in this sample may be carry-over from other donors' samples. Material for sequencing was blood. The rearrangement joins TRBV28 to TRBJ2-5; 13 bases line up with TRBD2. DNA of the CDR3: TGTGCCAGCAGCTATAATGGACTAGCGGGAGACGAGACCCAGTACTTC. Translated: CASSYNGLAGDETQYF.